This T cell receptor beta chain derives from a study of T-cell reconstitution after alpha-beta-depleted transplantation in children. Findings and limits, study-wide: Approximately two months post-transplant, alpha-beta T cells reportedly originated from several hundred expanded graft clones. Some patients showed high day-60 TCRbeta diversity, which derived from surviving recipient T cells and thymic progenitors. The authors attributed T-cell counts and diversity one year after transplant mostly to newly produced T cells.

The library targeted TCRbeta and was prepared with unique molecular identifiers. Via MiXCR, TCRdb re-called the PCR reads, giving one row per CDR3 protein. This sample has 200,000 or so distinct CDR3 sequences, with approximately 6% found just once. This clonotype was observed a few times. Its target is not known. This CDR3 has 18 amino acids. V was clipped by 4 bases and J by 2 bases; unmatched bases: 8. CDR1 SEHNR and CDR2 FQNEAQ come from the germline V gene (reference sequence). The sequencing used PBMCs, collected before TCRalphabeta/CD19-depleted stem cell transplant. The sequence was obtained from a girl under two years old with combined immunodeficiency, due to receive a stem cell transplant. The rearrangement uses TRBV7-9 and TRBJ2-1; 13 bases agree with TRBD2. The CDR3: CASSSPPGLAGAYNEQFF. For the CDR3, the DNA is TGTGCCAGCAGCTCCCCGCCCGGACTAGCGGGGGCCTACAATGAGCAGTTCTTC.